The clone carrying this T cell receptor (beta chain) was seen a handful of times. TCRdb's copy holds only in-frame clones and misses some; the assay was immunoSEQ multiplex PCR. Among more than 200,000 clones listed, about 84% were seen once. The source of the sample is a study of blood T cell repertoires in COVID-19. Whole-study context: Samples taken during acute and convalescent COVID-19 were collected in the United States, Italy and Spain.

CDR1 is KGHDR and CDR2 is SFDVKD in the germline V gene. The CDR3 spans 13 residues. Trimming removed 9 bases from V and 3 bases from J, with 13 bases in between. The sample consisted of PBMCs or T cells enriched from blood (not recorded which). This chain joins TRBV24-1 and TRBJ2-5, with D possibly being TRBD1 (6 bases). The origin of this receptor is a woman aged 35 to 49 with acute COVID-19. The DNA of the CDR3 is TGTGCCACCGAAGGGGGAAGCAAAGAGACCCAGTACTTC. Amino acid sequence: CATEGGSKETQYF.